This entry is about one T cell receptor beta chain. Its antigen is as yet unknown. The protocol was immunoSEQ multiplex PCR, while the TCRdb copy is restricted to in-frame clones and leaves out a portion. The table has over 55,000 clones, approximately 92% seen once. These data belong to a study of cytomegalovirus exposure and HLA in healthy donors. Study-wide results and caveats: Cytomegalovirus-associated status was assigned to more than 150 TCR beta chains.

The V end lost 5 bases, the J end lost 0 bases, and 10 bases lay between the germline ends. Germline V gene lookup returns CDR1 MGHDK and CDR2 SYGVNS. The CDR3 is 15 amino acids. The chain links TRBV25-1 to TRBJ2-2; TRBD1 is a possible D gene (6 bases). The origin of this receptor is a man younger than 30 in good health and CMV-seronegative. The sample was PBMCs. CDR3 bases: TGTGCCAGCAGTCCCCAGGGGACGAACACCGGGGAGCTGTTTTTT. This gives the protein CASSPQGTNTGELFF.